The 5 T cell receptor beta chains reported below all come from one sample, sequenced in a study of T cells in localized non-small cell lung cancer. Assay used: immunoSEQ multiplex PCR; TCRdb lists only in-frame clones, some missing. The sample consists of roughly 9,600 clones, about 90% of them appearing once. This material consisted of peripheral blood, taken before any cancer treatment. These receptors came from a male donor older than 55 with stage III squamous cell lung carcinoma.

The DNA of the CDR3 is TGTGCCAGCAGCGTAGCTGACACTAGCGGGGGGGCGTCGAATACGCAGTATTTT. The encoded protein is CASSVADTSGGASNTQYF. This sequence joins TRBV9 and TRBJ2-3, with 13 positions matching TRBD2. Per the germline V gene, CDR1 is SGDLS and CDR2 is YYNGEE. The CDR3 sequence is 18 residues long. Unmatched junction bases numbered 11, after V lost 0 bases and J lost 7 bases.

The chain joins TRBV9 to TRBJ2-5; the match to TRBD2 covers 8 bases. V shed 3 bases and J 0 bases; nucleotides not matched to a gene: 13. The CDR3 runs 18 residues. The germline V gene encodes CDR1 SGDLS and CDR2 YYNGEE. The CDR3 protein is CASSAEGSGAPYQETQYF. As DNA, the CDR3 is TGTGCCAGCAGCGCCGAGGGTAGCGGGGCCCCGTACCAAGAGACCCAGTACTTC.

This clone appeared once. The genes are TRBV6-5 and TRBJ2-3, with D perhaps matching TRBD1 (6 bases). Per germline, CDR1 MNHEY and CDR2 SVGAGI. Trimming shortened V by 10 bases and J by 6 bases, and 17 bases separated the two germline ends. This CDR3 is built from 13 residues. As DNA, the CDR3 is TGTGCCACCAAGTGGGGGCTACGGGATACGCAGTATTTT. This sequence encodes CATKWGLRDTQYF.

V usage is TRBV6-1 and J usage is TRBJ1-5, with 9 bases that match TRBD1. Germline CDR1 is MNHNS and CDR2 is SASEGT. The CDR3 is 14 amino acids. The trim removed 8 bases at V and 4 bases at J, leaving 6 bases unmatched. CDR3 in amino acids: CASLDRGSNQPQHF. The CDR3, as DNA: TGTGCCAGCCTAGACAGGGGGTCGAATCAGCCCCAGCATTTT.

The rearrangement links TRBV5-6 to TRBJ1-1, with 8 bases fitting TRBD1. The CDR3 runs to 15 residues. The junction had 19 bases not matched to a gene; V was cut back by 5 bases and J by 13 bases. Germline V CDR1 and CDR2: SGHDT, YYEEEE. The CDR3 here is CASSRDRLTIRGGFF. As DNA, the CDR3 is TGTGCCAGCAGTAGGGACAGGTTAACGATACGAGGTGGTTTCTTT.